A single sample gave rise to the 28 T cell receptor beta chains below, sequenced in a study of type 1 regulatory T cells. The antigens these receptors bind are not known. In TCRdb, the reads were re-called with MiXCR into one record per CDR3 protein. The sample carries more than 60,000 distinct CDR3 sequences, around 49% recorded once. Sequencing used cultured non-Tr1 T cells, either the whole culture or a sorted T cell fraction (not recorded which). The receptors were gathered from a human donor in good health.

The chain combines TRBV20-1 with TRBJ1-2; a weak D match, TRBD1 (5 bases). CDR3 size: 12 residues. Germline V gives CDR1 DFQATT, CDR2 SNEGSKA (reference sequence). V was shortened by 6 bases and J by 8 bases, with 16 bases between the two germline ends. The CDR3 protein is CSARKGVIGYTF. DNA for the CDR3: TGCAGTGCACGAAAAGGGGTGATAGGCTACACCTTC.

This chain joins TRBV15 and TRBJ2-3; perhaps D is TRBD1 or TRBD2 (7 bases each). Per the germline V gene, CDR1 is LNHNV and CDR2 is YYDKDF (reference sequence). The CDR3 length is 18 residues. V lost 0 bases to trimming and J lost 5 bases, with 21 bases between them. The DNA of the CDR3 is TGTGCCACCAGCAGAGATCCGGCAGGGGGGGGAATAGAAGATACGCAGTATTTT. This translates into CATSRDPAGGGIEDTQYF. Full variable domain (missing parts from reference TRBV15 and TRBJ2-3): DAMVIQNPRYQVTQFGKPVTLSCSQTLNHNVMYWYQQKSSQAPKLLFHYYDKDFNNEADTPDNFQSRRPNTSFCFLDIRSPGLGDTAMYLCATSRDPAGGGIEDTQYFGPGTRLTVL.

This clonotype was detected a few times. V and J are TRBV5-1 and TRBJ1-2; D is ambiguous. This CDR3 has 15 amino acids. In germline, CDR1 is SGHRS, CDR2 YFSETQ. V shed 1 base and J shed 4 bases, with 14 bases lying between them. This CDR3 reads CASSLYTGNRYGYTF. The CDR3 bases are TGCGCCAGCAGCTTGTACACGGGCAACCGCTATGGCTACACCTTC.

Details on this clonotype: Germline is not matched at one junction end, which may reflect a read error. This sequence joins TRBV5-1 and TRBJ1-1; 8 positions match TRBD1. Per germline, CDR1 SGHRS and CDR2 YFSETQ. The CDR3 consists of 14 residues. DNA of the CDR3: TGCGCCAGCAGCTTTGGACAGGGCGGGACTGTAGCTTTCTTT. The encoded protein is CASSFGQGGTVAFF.

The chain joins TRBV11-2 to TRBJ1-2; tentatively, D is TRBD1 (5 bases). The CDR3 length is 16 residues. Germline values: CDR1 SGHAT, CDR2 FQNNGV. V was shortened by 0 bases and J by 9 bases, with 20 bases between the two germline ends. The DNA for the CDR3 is TGTGCCAGCAGCTTAGAGTCCGCGGGACCTACTCTAAGCTACACCTTC. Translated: CASSLESAGPTLSYTF.

CDR3 amino acids: CASSLGLGTRSSYEQYF. Written as DNA, the CDR3 is TGTGCCAGCAGCTTAGGCTTGGGAACTAGGAGCTCCTACGAGCAGTACTTC. V gene TRBV7-9 combines with J gene TRBJ2-7; D might be TRBD2 (5 bases). This CDR3 comprises 17 residues. V gave up 1 base and J gave up 0 bases, with 16 bases separating them. Germline CDR1 reads SEHNR; CDR2 reads FQNEAQ (reference sequence).

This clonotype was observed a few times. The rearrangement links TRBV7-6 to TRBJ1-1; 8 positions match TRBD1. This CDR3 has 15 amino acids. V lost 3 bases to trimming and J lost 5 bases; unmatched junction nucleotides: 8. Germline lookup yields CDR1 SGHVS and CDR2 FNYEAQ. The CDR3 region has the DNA TGTGCCAGCAGCTTGGGACAGGTCCCGCAGACTGAAGCTTTCTTT. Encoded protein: CASSLGQVPQTEAFF.

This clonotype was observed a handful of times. The CDR3 bases are TGCGCCAGCAGGGACTTCAATGAGCAGTTCTTC. Protein: CASRDFNEQFF. The V and J genes are TRBV5-1 and TRBJ2-1, with a possible D match to TRBD2 (5 bases). V lost 5 bases to trimming and J lost 6 bases, with 6 bases between them. The V gene's germline CDR1 is SGHRS and CDR2 YFSETQ. The CDR3 has 11 residues.

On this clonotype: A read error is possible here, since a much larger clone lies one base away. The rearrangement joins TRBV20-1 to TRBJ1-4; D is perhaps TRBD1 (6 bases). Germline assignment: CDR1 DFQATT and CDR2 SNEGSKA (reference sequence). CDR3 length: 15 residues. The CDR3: CSATPLRGTNGKLFF. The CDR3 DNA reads TGCAGTGCTACCCCCCTCAGGGGCACTAATGGAAAACTGTTTTTT.

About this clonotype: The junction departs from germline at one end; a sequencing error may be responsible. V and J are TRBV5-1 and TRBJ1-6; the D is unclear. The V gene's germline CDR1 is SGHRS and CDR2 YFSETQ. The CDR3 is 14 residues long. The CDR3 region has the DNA TGCGCCAGCAGAGGGAACATTCCTAATTCACCCCTCTACTTT. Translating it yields CASRGNIPNSPLYF.

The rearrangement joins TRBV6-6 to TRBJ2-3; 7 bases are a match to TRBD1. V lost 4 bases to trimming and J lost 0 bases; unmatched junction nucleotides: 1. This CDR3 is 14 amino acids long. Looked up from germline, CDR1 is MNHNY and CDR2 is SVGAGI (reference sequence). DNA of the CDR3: TGTGCCAGCAGTTGGACAGGAAGCACAGATACGCAGTATTTT. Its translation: CASSWTGSTDTQYF.

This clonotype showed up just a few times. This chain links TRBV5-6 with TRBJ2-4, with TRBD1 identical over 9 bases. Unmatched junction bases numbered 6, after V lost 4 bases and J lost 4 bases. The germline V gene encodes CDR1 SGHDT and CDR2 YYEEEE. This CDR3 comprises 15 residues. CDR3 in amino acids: CASSELGTGKNIQYF. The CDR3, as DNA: TGTGCCAGCAGCGAACTCGGGACAGGGAAAAACATTCAGTACTTC.

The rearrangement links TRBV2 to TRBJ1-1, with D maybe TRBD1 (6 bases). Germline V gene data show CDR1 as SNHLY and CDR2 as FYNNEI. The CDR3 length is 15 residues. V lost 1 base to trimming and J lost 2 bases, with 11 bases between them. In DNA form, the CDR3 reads TGTGCCAGCAGTGAAGGGTTACAGGGTAACACTGAAGCTTTCTTT. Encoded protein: CASSEGLQGNTEAFF.

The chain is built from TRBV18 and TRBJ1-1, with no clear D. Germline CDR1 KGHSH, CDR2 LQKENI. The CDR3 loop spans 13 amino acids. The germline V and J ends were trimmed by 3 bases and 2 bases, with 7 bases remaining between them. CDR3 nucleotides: TGTGCCAGCTCACCCCGGGAAAACACTGAAGCTTTCTTT. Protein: CASSPRENTEAFF.

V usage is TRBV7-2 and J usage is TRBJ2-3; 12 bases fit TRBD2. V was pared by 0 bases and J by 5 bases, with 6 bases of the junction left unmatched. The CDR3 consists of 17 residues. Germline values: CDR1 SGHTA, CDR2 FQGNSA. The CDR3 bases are TGTGCCAGCAGCTTAGCGTGGCTAGCGGGGGGGGGAGATACGCAGTATTTT. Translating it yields CASSLAWLAGGGDTQYF.

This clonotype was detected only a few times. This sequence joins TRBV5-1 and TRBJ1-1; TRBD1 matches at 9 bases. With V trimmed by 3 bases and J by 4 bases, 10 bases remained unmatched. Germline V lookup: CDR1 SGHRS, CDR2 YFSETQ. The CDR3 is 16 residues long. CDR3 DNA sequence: TGCGCCAGCAGCTCGCTCGGACAGGGGAGGAGCACTGAAGCTTTCTTT. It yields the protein CASSSLGQGRSTEAFF.

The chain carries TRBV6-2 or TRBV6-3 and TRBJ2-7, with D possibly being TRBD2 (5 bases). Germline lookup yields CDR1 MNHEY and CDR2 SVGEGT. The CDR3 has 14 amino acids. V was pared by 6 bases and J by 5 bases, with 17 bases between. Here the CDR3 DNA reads TGTGCCAGCAGCTCGGACTTCTCCCCCCACGAGCAGTACTTC. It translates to CASSSDFSPHEQYF.

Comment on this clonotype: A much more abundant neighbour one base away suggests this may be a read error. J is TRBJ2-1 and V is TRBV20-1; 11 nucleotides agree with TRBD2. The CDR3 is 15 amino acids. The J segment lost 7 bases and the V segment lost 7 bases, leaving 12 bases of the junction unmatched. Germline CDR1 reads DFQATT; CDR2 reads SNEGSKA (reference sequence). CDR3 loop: CSVLSGGDLGNEQFF. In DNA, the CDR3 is TGCAGTGTTCTTAGCGGGGGGGACCTTGGGAATGAGCAGTTCTTC.

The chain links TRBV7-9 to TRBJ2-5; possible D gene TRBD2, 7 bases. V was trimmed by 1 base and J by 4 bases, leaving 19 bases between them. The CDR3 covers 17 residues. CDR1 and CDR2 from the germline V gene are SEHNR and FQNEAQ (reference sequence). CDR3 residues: CASSLGRWGGAGETQYF. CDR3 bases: TGTGCCAGCAGCTTAGGGCGATGGGGGGGGGCCGGAGAGACCCAGTACTTC.

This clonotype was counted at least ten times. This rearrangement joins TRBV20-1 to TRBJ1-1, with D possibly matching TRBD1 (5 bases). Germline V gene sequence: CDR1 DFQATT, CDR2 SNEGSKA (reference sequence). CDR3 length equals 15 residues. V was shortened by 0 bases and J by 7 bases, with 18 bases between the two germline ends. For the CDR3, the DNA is TGCAGTGCTAGAGATCTGGTGGCCGGGGGTATTGAAGCTTTCTTT. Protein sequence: CSARDLVAGGIEAFF.

The CDR3: CASSWGPGADPGGYTF. CDR3 in DNA: TGTGCCAGCAGTTGGGGGCCGGGGGCGGACCCTGGGGGCTACACCTTC. The rearrangement links TRBV12-3 or TRBV12-4 to TRBJ1-2, with D possibly being TRBD1 (6 bases). Between the trimmed V and J ends, which lost 4 bases and 8 bases, there was a span of 23 bases. This CDR3 has 16 amino acids.

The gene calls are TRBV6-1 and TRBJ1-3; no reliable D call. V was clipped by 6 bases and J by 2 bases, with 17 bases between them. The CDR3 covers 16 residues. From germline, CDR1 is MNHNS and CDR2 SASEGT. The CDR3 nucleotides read TGTGCCAGCAGAGCCCCGGGCTCCAATCCTGGAAACACCATATATTTT. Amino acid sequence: CASRAPGSNPGNTIYF.

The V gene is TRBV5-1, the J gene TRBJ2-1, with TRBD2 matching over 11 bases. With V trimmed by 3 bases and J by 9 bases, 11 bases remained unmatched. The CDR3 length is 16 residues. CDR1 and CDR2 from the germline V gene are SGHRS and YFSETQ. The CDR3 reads CASSSLSTSGVVEQFF. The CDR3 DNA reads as TGCGCCAGCAGCTCCCTTTCGACTAGCGGGGTGGTTGAGCAGTTCTTC. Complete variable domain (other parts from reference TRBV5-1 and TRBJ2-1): KAGVTQTPRYLIKTRGQQVTLSCSPISGHRSVSWYQQTPGQGLQFLFEYFSETQRNKGNFPGRFSGRQFSNSRSEMNVSTLELGDSALYLCASSSLSTSGVVEQFFGPGTRLTVL.

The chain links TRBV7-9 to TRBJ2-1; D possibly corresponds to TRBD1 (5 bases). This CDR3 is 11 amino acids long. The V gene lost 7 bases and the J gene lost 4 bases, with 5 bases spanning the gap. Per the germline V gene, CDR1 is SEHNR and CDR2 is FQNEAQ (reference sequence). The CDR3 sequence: CASNRYNEQFF. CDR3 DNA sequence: TGTGCCAGCAACAGGTACAATGAGCAGTTCTTC.

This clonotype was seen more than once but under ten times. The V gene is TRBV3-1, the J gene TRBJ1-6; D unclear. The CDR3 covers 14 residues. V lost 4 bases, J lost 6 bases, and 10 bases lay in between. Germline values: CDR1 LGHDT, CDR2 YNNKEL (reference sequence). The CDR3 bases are TGTGCCAGCAGCCCTACGAACTCTAATTCACCCCTCCACTTT. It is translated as CASSPTNSNSPLHF.

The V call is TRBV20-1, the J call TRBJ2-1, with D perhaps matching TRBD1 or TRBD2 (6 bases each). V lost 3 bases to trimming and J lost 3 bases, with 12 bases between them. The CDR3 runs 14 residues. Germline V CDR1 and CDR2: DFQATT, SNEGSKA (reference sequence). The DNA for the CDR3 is TGCAGTGCTAGTGGGGGGCTAGGCTACAATGAGCAGTTCTTC. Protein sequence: CSASGGLGYNEQFF.

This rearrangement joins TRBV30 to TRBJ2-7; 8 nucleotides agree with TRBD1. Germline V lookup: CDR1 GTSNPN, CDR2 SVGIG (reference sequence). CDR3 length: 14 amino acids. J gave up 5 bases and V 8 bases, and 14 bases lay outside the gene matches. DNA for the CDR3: TGTGCCAGAGGTCAGGGGGCCCTCAGCAACGAGCAGTACTTC. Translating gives CARGQGALSNEQYF. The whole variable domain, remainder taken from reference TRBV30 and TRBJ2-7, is SQTIHQWPATLVQPVGSPLSLECTVEGTSNPNLYWYRQAAGRGLQLLFYSVGIGQISSEVPQNLSASRPQDRQFILSSKKLLLSDSGFYLCARGQGALSNEQYFGPGTRLTVT.

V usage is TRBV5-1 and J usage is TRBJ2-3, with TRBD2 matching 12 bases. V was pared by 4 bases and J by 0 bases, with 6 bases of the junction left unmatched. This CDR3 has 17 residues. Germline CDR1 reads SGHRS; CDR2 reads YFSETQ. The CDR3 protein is CASSPTLAGGSTDTQYF. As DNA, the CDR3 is TGCGCCAGCAGCCCCACCCTAGCGGGGGGGAGCACAGATACGCAGTATTTT.